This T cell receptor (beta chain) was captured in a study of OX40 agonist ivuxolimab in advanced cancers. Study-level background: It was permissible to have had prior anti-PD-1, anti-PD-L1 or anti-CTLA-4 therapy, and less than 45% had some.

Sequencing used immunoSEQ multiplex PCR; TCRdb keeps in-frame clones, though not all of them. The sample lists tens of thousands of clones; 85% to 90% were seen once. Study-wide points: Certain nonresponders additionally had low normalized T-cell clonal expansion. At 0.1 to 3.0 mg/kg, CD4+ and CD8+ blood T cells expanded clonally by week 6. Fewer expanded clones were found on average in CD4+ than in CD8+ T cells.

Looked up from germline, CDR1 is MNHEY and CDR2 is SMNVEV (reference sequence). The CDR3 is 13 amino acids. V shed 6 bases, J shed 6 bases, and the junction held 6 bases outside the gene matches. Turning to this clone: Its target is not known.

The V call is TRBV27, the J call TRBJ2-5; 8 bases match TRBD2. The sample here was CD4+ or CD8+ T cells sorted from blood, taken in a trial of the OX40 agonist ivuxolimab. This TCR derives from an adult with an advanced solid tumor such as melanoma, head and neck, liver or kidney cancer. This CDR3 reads CASSRSGSKTQYF. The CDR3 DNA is TGTGCCAGCAGCCGAAGCGGGAGCAAGACCCAGTACTTC.